Below, 18 T cell receptor beta chains from the same sample are listed, as sequenced in a study of blood T cell repertoires in COVID-19. The data were produced by immunoSEQ multiplex PCR, yet TCRdb's version contains in-frame clones alone and is incomplete. The top ten hold over 15% of the sample, which has under 20,000 clones, 77% seen once. Source material: peripheral blood. All receptors derive from a man between 65 and 85 years old with COVID-19, enrolled during active disease.

This sequence joins TRBV6-2 or TRBV6-3 and TRBJ1-5; 8 bases agree with TRBD1. This CDR3 is built from 14 residues. Germline V gives CDR1 MNHEY, CDR2 SVGEGT. J was trimmed by 6 bases and V by 4 bases; bases with no gene match: 5. Here the CDR3 DNA reads TGTGCCAGCAGTTCGGACAGGGTGGGTCAGCCCCAGCATTTT. Amino acid sequence: CASSSDRVGQPQHF.

This clone is judged medium-sized. Other nucleotide sequences from this sample produce the same CDR3. This sequence joins TRBV9 and TRBJ2-3, with 7 positions matching TRBD2. Germline CDR1 and CDR2: SGDLS and YYNGEE. Trimming removed 5 bases from V and 1 base from J; junction bases left unmatched: 4. The CDR3 loop spans 14 amino acids. The CDR3 DNA reads as TGTGCCAGCAGGGGCGGGGGTGGCACAGATACGCAGTATTTT. Its protein is CASRGGGGTDTQYF.

About this clone: This specimen includes other DNA sequences encoding the same CDR3. This chain connects TRBV10-2 to TRBJ2-5, with 10 bases identical to TRBD2. Germline V gives CDR1 WSHSY, CDR2 SAAADI. The CDR3 has 16 amino acids. The junction had 11 bases not matched to a gene; V was cut back by 6 bases and J by 4 bases. CDR3 loop: CASRGPAGGPGETQYF. CDR3 bases: TGCGCCAGCAGAGGACCAGCGGGAGGGCCGGGAGAGACCCAGTACTTC.

This clone has a single count. This rearrangement joins TRBV19 to TRBJ2-1, with 7 bases that match TRBD2. The trim removed 4 bases at V and 4 bases at J, leaving 10 bases unmatched. The V gene's germline CDR1 is LNHDA and CDR2 SQIVND (reference sequence). The CDR3 covers 16 residues. CDR3 residues: CASSTEPRGGYNEQFF. In DNA form, the CDR3 reads TGTGCCAGTAGTACGGAACCCCGCGGGGGATACAATGAGCAGTTCTTC.

The chain carries TRBV5-1 and TRBJ2-2; 10 bases fit TRBD2. V lost 4 bases, J lost 6 bases, and 6 bases stayed unmatched. The CDR3 is made up of 15 amino acids. Germline values: CDR1 SGHRS, CDR2 YFSETQ. CDR3 protein: CASSLGSGRSGELFF. The CDR3 DNA follows: TGCGCCAGCAGCCTGGGTAGCGGGAGGTCCGGGGAGCTGTTTTTT.

The V and J genes are TRBV10-3 and TRBJ1-6; D is ambiguous. The CDR3 length is 15 residues. CDR1 is ENHRY and CDR2 is SYGVKD in the germline V gene. Between the trimmed V and J ends, which lost 7 bases and 6 bases, there was a span of 16 bases. CDR3 sequence: CAINPDGISNSPLHF. The CDR3 nucleotides read TGTGCCATCAACCCGGACGGGATAAGTAATTCACCCCTCCACTTT.

V and J are TRBV2 and TRBJ1-6; perhaps TRBD1 as D (6 bases). Germline V lookup: CDR1 SNHLY, CDR2 FYNNEI. Trimming removed 7 bases at V and 8 bases at J, with 12 bases between. CDR3 length: 13 amino acids. CDR3: CASMGQWHSPLHF. CDR3 sequence (DNA): TGTGCCAGCATGGGACAATGGCATTCACCCCTCCACTTT.

The chain is built from TRBV28 and TRBJ2-2, with TRBD1 matching 10 bases. The CDR3 spans 19 residues. Germline values: CDR1 MDHEN, CDR2 SYDVKM. The V segment lost 3 bases and the J segment 6 bases; nucleotides outside the gene matches: 16. CDR3 bases: TGTGCCAGCAGTTTTTATTTGAGGACAGGGGGTAGGTCCCCCGGGGAGCTGTTTTTT. Translating gives CASSFYLRTGGRSPGELFF.

V gene TRBV9 combines with J gene TRBJ2-1, with 9 bases fitting TRBD2. The CDR3 covers 16 residues. V shed 4 bases, J shed 6 bases, and the junction held 11 bases outside the gene matches. Per the germline V gene, CDR1 is SGDLS and CDR2 is YYNGEE. DNA for the CDR3: TGTGCCAGCAGCTCACGGGCTAGCGGGGAACGCAATGAGCAGTTCTTC. Its protein product is CASSSRASGERNEQFF.

J is TRBJ2-7 and V is TRBV5-5; D is undetermined. There are 14 residues in the CDR3. Germline assignment: CDR1 SGHKS and CDR2 YYEKEE (reference sequence). With 4 bases removed from V and 2 bases from J, the gap between germline ends came to 13 bases. CDR3 amino acids: CASSPGLGPYEQYF. CDR3 nucleotides: TGTGCCAGCAGCCCGGGTCTAGGCCCCTACGAGCAGTACTTC.

This chain links TRBV5-1 with TRBJ1-6; D may be TRBD1 (6 bases). V was trimmed by 4 bases and J by 5 bases, leaving 25 bases between them. The CDR3 has 19 residues. Germline V gene lookup returns CDR1 SGHRS and CDR2 YFSETQ. The CDR3 region is CASSPNPRRGGLDNSPLHF. DNA of the CDR3: TGCGCCAGCAGCCCAAATCCTCGCCGGGGGGGCCTGGATAATTCACCCCTCCACTTT.

The CDR3 DNA follows: TGTGCCAGCAGCTCCCTACAAGAGACCCAGTACTTC. This codes for CASSSLQETQYF. This chain links TRBV11-2 with TRBJ2-5; D is unresolved. The CDR3 is 12 amino acids. Trimming cost V 4 bases and J 2 bases, with 5 bases left between them. Germline-derived CDR1 and CDR2 are SGHAT and FQNNGV.

CDR3 in amino acids: CASSFDRGAGELFF. CDR3 bases: TGTGCCAGCAGCTTTGACAGGGGAGCCGGGGAGCTGTTTTTT. The chain is built from TRBV2 and TRBJ2-2; TRBD1 matches 8 bases. Germline assignment: CDR1 SNHLY and CDR2 FYNNEI. After removal of 6 bases from V and 6 bases from J, the junction contained 6 bases not matched to a gene. This CDR3 is 14 amino acids long.

This clone came up once. The V and J genes are TRBV29-1 and TRBJ2-3; 7 nucleotides line up with TRBD1. Looked up from germline, CDR1 is SQVTM and CDR2 is ANQGSEA. The CDR3 contains 13 residues. Trimming at V came to 7 bases and at J to 7 bases, leaving 11 bases not matched to a gene. The CDR3 sequence: CSADRELGNTQYF. The CDR3 bases are TGCAGCGCAGACAGGGAATTGGGAAATACGCAGTATTTT.

J is TRBJ1-5 and V is TRBV5-1; no clear D. Between the trimmed V and J ends, which lost 3 bases and 9 bases, there was a span of 13 bases. The CDR3 is made up of 13 amino acids. The germline V gene encodes CDR1 SGHRS and CDR2 YFSETQ. DNA for the CDR3: TGCGCCAGCAGCTCCGACTCGAAAGGGCCCCAGCATTTT. Its translation: CASSSDSKGPQHF.

The rearrangement joins TRBV27 to TRBJ2-1; 11 bases are a match to TRBD2. The length of the CDR3 is 14 residues. Germline V gene lookup returns CDR1 MNHEY and CDR2 SMNVEV (reference sequence). V shed 6 bases and J 5 bases; nucleotides not matched to a gene: 3. The CDR3 DNA is TGTGCCAGCAGACTAGCGGGAGTCGACAATGAGCAGTTCTTC. Its protein is CASRLAGVDNEQFF.

The V call is TRBV18, the J call TRBJ1-1, with TRBD1 identical over 7 bases. Germline loops: CDR1 KGHSH, CDR2 LQKENI. The V gene end was trimmed by 3 bases and the J gene end by 8 bases; junction bases not matched to a gene: 3. The CDR3 has 12 amino acids. This CDR3 reads CASSPRQGEAFF. CDR3 in DNA: TGTGCCAGCTCACCCCGACAGGGCGAAGCTTTCTTT.

This chain uses TRBV5-1 with TRBJ2-3; TRBD2 agrees at 9 bases. V shed 4 bases and J 6 bases; nucleotides not matched to a gene: 9. The germline CDR1 and CDR2 sequences are SGHRS and YFSETQ. The CDR3 runs to 15 residues. CDR3 nucleotide sequence: TGCGCCAGCAGCGCACTAGCGGGTCGGGGGGATACGCAGTATTTT. Translated, it gives CASSALAGRGDTQYF.